This T cell receptor (beta chain) appears in the sequencing data of a study of blood T cell repertoires in COVID-19 (TCRdb year 2020). Notes on the research overall: The collaborator samples originated in the United States, Italy and Spain and spanned the acute and convalescent phases of COVID-19. A de-identified subject ID, COVID-19 status, age in years and sex were almost always included in the sample metadata. Deeply sampled blood TCRbeta repertoires from subjects exposed to, actively infected with, or recovered from COVID-19 were included in the dataset. HLA class I and class II types, where available, came from metadata supplied by the sample provider rather than from assay-based typing. The material from the prospective study consisted of cDNA or gDNA derived from T cells, B-cell-depleted T cells, or PBMCs. Samples came from the ongoing ImmuneRACE study (first 160 participants) plus 1,254 subjects from 6 global collaborators. The repertoires were released in a freely available public database intended as a resource for research on the immune response to SARS-CoV-2. Study-level results and caveats: The amount of clinical and demographic metadata varied by source and participant and was provided uncurated.

Enrolling through a virtual design, the prospective study's participants ranged in age from roughly 18 to 95 years and lived across 20 to 25 United States geographic areas. To assign participants to cohorts, the prospective study relied on clinical history that participants themselves reported in a screening survey and a study questionnaire. Recovered participants in ImmuneRACE Cohort 3 were defined by two consecutive negative NP/OP PCR tests, clearance by a healthcare professional, or resolution of symptoms. Each participant in the prospective study had whole blood, serum and a nasopharyngeal or oropharyngeal swab collected by mobile phlebotomists. Additional blood draws and questionnaires over an approximately 2-month period could optionally be provided by prospective study participants. Before DNA extraction, blood samples from the prospective study were shipped at room temperature or frozen.

TCRbeta CDR3 regions were amplified from genomic DNA by means of the immunoSEQ Assay, a bias-controlled multiplex PCR. The published analysis was carried out like this. The number of nucleated cells in each sample was estimated by amplification of reference gene primers within the assay. Sequence reads were collapsed and filtered to measure the absolute abundance of every unique TCRbeta CDR3 rearrangement. For each sample, productive Simpson clonality was calculated as the square root of Simpson's diversity index over productive rearrangements. Entries here come from immuneACCESS through TCRdb and include only in-frame sequences with V and J called. Some clones fail to appear in such tables; in the studies checked, an unresolved V gene covers under half of the shortfall, and the cause of the remainder is unknown. The V and J calls and clone size are taken from that table; D and trimming were inferred from the DNA. Across this sample there are around 140,000 clones, with about 87% seen only once. The top ten constitute about 11% of the sample.

Regarding this clone: Its specific antigen is unknown. Base qualities are not at hand, and no much larger clone is one base apart.

The junction shows trimming of 5 bases on V and 2 bases on J, and the gene matches do not reach 10 bases of it. Taken from cysteine to phenylalanine, the CDR3 has 16 residues. Here the CDR3 DNA is all that survives: 48 bases in frame from base 1. CDR1 and CDR2 are drawn from the germline V gene: SGHRS, YFSETQ. The chain is assembled from TRBV5-1 and TRBJ1-5, with 7 bases in between that match TRBD1. The sequenced sample was PBMCs or T cells enriched from blood (not recorded which). The TCR was taken from a man aged 60-69 years who had recovered from COVID-19. The CDR3 protein sequence reads: CASRYLTGDRNQPQHF. At the DNA level, the sequence is TGCGCCAGCAGGTACCTTACAGGGGATCGCAATCAGCCCCAGCATTTT.